This T cell receptor (beta chain) was sequenced in a study of blood T cell repertoires in COVID-19. About the study: Acute and convalescent COVID-19 specimens originated in the United States, Italy and Spain. T cells, B-cell-depleted T cells, or PBMCs provided the cDNA or gDNA that served as material.

The data were produced by immunoSEQ multiplex PCR, yet TCRdb's version contains in-frame clones alone and is incomplete. The data contain about 200,000 clones, around 92% of them seen just once; the ten biggest clones take up approximately 8%. Participant-reported clinical history was the basis for cohort assignment. The germline V gene has CDR1 SGHTA and CDR2 FQGNSA. J lost 8 bases, V lost 5 bases, and 7 bases had no gene match. The CDR3 contains 14 residues. V and J are TRBV7-2 and TRBJ1-4; 8 bases are shared with TRBD1. The receptor was isolated from a woman between 18 and 29 years old who had recovered from COVID-19. The specimen sequenced was PBMCs or T cells enriched from blood (not recorded which). The DNA for the CDR3 is TGTGCCAGCAGCCAGGGGGCTCGTAAGGAAAAACTGTTTTTT. Its translation is CASSQGARKEKLFF.